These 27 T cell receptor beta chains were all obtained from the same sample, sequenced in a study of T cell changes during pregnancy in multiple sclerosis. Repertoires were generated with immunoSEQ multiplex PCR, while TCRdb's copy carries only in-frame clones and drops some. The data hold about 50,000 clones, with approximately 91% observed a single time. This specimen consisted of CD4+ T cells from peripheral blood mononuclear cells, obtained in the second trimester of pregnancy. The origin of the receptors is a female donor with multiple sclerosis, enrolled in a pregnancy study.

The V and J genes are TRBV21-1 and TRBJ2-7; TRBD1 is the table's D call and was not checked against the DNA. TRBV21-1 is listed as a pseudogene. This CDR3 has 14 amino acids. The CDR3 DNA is TGTGCCAGCAGCAAGCAGGGGCGCTCCTACGAGCAGTACTTC. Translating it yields CASSKQGRSYEQYF.

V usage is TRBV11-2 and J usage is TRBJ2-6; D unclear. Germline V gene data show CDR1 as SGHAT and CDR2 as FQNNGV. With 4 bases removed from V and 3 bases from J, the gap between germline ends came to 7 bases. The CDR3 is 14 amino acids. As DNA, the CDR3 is TGTGCCAGCAGCTCTAGGCTTGGGGCCAACGTCCTGACTTTC. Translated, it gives CASSSRLGANVLTF.

The CDR3 DNA reads TGTGCCAGCAGCTTAACCCCCCTGGGGCTAGCGGGCGGAGAGACCCAGTACTTC. Its protein is CASSLTPLGLAGGETQYF. This rearrangement joins TRBV7-2 to TRBJ2-5, with TRBD2 matching over 8 bases. The CDR3 length is 18 residues. Germline trimming cut 2 bases from V and 4 bases from J; bases unmatched to any gene: 15. Germline CDR1 SGHTA, CDR2 FQGNSA. Combining the CDR3 with reference TRBV7-2 and TRBJ2-5 gives the whole variable domain GAGVSQSPSNKVTEKGKDVELRCDPISGHTALYWYRQSLGQGLEFLIYFQGNSAPDKSGLPSDRFSAERTGGSVSTLTIQRTQQEDSAVYLCASSLTPLGLAGGETQYFGPGTRLLVL.

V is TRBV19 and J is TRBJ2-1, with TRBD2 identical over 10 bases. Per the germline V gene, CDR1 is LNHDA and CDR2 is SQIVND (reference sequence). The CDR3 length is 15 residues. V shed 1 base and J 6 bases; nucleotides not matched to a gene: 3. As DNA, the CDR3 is TGTGCCAGTAGTATAGGAACTAGCGGGGCCAATGAGCAGTTCTTC. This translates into CASSIGTSGANEQFF.

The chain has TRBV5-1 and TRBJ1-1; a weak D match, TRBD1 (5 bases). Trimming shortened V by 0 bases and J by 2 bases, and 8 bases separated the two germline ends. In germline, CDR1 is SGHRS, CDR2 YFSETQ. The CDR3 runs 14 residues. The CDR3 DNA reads TGCGCCAGCAGCTTGGAGGGGCGTAACACTGAAGCTTTCTTT. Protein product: CASSLEGRNTEAFF.

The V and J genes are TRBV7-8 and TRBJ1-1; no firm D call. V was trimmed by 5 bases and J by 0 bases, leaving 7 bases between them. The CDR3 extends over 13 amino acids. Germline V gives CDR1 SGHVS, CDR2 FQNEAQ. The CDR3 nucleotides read TGTGCCAGCAGCGCCAGGTTGAACACTGAAGCTTTCTTT. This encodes CASSARLNTEAFF. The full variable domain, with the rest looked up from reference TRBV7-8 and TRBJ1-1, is GAGVSQSPRYKVAKRGQDVALRCDPISGHVSLFWYQQALGQGPEFLTYFQNEAQLDKSGLPSDRFFAERPEGSVSTLKIQRTQQEDSAVYLCASSARLNTEAFFGQGTRLTVV.

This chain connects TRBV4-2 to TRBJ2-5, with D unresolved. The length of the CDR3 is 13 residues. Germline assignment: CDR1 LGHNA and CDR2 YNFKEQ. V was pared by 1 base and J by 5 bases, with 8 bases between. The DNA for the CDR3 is TGTGCCAGCAGCCAAGGCCCAGGCGAGACCCAGTACTTC. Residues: CASSQGPGETQYF.

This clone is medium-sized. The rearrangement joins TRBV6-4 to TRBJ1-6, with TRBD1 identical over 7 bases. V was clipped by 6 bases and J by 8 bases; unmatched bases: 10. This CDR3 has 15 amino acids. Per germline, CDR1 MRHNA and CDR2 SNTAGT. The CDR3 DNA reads TGTGCCAGCAGAAAGGATCGGGACAGATATTCACCCCTCCACTTT. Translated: CASRKDRDRYSPLHF.

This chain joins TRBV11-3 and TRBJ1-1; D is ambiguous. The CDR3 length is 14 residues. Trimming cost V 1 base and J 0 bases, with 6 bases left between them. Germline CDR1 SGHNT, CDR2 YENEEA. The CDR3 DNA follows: TGTGCCAGCAGCTTAGGAGGATTGAACACTGAAGCTTTCTTT. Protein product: CASSLGGLNTEAFF.

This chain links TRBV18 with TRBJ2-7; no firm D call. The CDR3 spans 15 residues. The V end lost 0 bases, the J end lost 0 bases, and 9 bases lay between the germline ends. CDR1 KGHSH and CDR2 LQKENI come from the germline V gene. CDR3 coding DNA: TGTGCCAGCTCACCACCTACCAGTAACTCCTACGAGCAGTACTTC. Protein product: CASSPPTSNSYEQYF.

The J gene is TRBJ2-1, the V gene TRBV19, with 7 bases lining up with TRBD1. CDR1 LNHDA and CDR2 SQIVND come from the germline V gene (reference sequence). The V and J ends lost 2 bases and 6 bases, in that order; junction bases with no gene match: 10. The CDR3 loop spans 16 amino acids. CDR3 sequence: CASSITGTAFGNEQFF. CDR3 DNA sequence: TGTGCCAGTAGTATAACCGGGACAGCTTTTGGCAATGAGCAGTTCTTC.

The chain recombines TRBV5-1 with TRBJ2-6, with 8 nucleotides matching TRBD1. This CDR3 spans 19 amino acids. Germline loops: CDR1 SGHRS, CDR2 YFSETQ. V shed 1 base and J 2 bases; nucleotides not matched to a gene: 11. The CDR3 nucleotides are TGCGCCAGCAGCTTGTGGGGGACAGGTGAAATCGCTGGGGCCAACGTCCTGACTTTC. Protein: CASSLWGTGEIAGANVLTF.

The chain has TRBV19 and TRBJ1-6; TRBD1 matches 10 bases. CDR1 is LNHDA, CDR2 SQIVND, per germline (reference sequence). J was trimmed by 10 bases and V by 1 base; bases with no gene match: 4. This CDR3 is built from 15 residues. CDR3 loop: CASSIGQGAGSPLHF. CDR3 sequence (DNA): TGTGCCAGTAGTATAGGACAGGGGGCAGGGTCACCCCTCCACTTT.

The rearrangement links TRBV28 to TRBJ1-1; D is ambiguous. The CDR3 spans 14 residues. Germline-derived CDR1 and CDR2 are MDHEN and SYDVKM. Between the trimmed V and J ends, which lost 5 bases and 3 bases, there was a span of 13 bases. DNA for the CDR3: TGTGCCAGCAGTCTCCCCGGGTGGGACACTGAAGCTTTCTTT. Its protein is CASSLPGWDTEAFF. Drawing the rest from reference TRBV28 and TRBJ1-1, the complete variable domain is DVKVTQSSRYLVKRTGEKVFLECVQDMDHENMFWYRQDPGLGLRLIYFSYDVKMKEKGDIPEGYSVSREKKERFSLILESASTNQTSMYLCASSLPGWDTEAFFGQGTRLTVV.

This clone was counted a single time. The CDR3 DNA follows: TGTGCCATCACAAGGGGAACGATCTACGAGCAGTACTTC. This translates into CAITRGTIYEQYF. The chain combines TRBV2 with TRBJ2-7; perhaps TRBD1 as D (5 bases). The V end lost 10 bases, the J end lost 3 bases, and 16 bases lay between the germline ends. CDR3 length: 13 amino acids. Germline assignment: CDR1 SNHLY and CDR2 FYNNEI.

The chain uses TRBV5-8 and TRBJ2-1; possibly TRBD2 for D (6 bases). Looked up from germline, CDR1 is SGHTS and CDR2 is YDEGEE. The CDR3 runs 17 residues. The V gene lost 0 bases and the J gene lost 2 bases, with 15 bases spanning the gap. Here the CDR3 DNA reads TGTGCCAGCAGCTTGGAACTAGCCCTCCTCGCCTACAATGAGCAGTTCTTC. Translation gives CASSLELALLAYNEQFF.

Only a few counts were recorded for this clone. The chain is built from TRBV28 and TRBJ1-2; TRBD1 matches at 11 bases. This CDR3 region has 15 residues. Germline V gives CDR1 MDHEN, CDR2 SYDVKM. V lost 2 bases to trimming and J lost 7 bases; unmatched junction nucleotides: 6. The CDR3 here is CASSLRDRGISGYTF. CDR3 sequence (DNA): TGTGCCAGCAGTTTAAGGGACAGGGGGATCTCTGGCTACACCTTC.

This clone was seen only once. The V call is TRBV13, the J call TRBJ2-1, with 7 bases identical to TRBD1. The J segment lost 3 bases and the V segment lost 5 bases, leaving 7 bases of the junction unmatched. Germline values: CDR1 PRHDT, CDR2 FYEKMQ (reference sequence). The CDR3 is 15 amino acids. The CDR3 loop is CASSVTGLNYNEQFF. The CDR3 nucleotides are TGTGCCAGCAGCGTGACAGGGCTTAACTACAATGAGCAGTTCTTC. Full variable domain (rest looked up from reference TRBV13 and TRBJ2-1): AAGVIQSPRHLIKEKRETATLKCYPIPRHDTVYWYQQGPGQDPQFLISFYEKMQSDKGSIPDRFSAQQFSDYHSELNMSSLELGDSALYFCASSVTGLNYNEQFFGPGTRLTVL.

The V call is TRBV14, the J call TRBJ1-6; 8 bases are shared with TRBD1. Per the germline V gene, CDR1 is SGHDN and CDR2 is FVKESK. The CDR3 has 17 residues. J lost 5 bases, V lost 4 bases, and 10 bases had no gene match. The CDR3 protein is CASSRLRQGWHNSPLHF. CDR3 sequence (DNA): TGTGCCAGCAGCCGCCTCCGACAGGGGTGGCATAATTCACCCCTCCACTTT.

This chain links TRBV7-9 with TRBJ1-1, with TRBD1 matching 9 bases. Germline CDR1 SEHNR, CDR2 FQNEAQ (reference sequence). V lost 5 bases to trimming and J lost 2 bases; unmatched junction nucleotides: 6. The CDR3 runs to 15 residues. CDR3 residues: CASSPRDRDNTEAFF. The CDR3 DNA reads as TGTGCCAGCAGCCCCCGGGACAGGGACAACACTGAAGCTTTCTTT. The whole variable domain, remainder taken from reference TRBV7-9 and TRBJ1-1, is DTGVSQNPRHKITKRGQNVTFRCDPISEHNRLYWYRQTLGQGPEFLTYFQNEAQLEKSRLLSDRFSAERPKGSFSTLEIQRTEQGDSAMYLCASSPRDRDNTEAFFGQGTRLTVV.

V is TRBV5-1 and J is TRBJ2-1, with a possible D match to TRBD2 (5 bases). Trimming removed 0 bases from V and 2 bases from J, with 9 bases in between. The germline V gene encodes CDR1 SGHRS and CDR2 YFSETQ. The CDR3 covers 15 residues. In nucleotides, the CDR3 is TGCGCCAGCAGCTTGGGAGGGTTTCCCTACAATGAGCAGTTCTTC. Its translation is CASSLGGFPYNEQFF.

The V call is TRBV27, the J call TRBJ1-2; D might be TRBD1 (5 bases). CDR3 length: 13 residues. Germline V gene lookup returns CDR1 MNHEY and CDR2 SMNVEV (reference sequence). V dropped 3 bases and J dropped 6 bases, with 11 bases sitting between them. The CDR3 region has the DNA TGTGCCAGCAGTTTCAGGGTCTCTAATGGCTACACCTTC. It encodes CASSFRVSNGYTF.

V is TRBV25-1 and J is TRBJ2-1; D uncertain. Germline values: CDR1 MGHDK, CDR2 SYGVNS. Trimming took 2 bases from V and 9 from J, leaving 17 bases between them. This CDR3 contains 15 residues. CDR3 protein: CASSEEEVVLSEQFF. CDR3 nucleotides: TGTGCCAGCAGTGAAGAAGAGGTAGTATTGAGTGAGCAGTTCTTC.

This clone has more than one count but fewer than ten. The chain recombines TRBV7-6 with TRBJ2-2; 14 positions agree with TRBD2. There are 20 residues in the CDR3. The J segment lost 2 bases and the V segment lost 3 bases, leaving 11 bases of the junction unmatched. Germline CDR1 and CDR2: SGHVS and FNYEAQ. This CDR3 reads CASSFLYRTSGRSNTGELFF. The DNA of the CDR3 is TGTGCCAGCAGCTTCCTCTACCGGACTAGCGGGAGGTCTAACACCGGGGAGCTGTTTTTT.

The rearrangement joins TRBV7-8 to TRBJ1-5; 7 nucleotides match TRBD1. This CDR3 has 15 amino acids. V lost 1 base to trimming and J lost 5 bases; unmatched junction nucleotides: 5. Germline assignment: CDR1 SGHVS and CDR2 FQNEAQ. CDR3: CASSLVTGWDQPQHF. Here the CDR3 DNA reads TGTGCCAGCAGCTTAGTGACAGGGTGGGATCAGCCCCAGCATTTT. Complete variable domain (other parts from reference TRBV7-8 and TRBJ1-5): GAGVSQSPRYKVAKRGQDVALRCDPISGHVSLFWYQQALGQGPEFLTYFQNEAQLDKSGLPSDRFFAERPEGSVSTLKIQRTQQEDSAVYLCASSLVTGWDQPQHFGDGTRLSIL.

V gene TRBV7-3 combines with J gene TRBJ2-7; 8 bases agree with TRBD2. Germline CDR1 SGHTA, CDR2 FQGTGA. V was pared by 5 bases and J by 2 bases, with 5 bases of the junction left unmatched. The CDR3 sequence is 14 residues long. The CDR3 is CASSPVGGAYEQYF. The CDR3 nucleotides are TGTGCCAGCAGCCCAGTCGGGGGGGCCTACGAGCAGTACTTC.

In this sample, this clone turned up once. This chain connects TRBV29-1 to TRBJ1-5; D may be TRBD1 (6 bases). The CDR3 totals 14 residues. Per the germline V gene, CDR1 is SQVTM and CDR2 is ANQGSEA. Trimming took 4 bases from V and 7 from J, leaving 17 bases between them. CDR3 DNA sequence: TGCAGCGTTGGATCAGGGGTTAGTGCACAGCCCCAGCATTTT. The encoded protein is CSVGSGVSAQPQHF.